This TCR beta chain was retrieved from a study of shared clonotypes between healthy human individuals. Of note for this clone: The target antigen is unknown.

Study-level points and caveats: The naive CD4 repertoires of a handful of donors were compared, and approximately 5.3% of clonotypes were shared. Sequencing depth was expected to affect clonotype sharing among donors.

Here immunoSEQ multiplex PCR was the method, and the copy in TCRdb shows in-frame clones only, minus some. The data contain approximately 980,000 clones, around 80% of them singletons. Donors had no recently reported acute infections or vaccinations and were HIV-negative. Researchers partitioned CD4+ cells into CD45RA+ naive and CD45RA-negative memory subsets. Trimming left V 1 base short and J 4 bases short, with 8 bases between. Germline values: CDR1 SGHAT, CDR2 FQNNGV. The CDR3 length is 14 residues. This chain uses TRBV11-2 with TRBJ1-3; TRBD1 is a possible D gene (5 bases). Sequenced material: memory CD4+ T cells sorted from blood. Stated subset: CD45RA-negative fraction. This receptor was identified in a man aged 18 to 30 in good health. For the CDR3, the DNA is TGTGCCAGCAGCTTAGGGACACCAGGAAACACCATATATTTT. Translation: CASSLGTPGNTIYF.